This entry describes one TCR beta chain. Its antigen is unknown. TCRdb's copy holds only in-frame clones and misses some; the assay was immunoSEQ multiplex PCR. The sample records around 100,000 clones, around 90% being singletons. These data originate in a study of T cell responses to AZD1222 COVID-19 vaccine. Looking at the study overall: Pooled in the analysis were second doses at about 4 or about 12 weeks.

Findings and caveats of the study: Only a handful of AZD1222 recipients were seropositive at baseline. Regions left unmutated in variants are reportedly the target of nearly half of spike-specific TCRs.

Germline V gene sequence: CDR1 MDHEN, CDR2 SYDVKM. This CDR3 has 14 residues. Trimming stripped 5 bases from V and 8 bases from J, with 15 bases between. The origin of this receptor is an adult in good health. This sample comprised peripheral blood, obtained on day 0 of AZD1222 vaccination. V gene TRBV28 combines with J gene TRBJ1-4, with D possibly matching TRBD1 (5 bases). In nucleotides, the CDR3 is TGTGCCAGCAGTCTCGACAGAAACCCCGAAAAACTGTTTTTT. As protein: CASSLDRNPEKLFF.